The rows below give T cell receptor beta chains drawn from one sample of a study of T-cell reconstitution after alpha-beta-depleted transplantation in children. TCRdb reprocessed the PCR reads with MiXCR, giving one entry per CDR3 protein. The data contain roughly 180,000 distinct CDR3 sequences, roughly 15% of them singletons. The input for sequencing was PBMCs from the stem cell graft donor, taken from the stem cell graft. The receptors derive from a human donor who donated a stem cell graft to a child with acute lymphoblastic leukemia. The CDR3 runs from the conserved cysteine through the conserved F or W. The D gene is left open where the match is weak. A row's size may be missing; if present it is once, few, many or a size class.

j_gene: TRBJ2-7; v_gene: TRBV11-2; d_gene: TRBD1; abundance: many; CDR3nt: TGTGCCAGCAGCACAGGACAGGGGGGCTACGAGCAGTACTTC; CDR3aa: CASSTGQGGYEQYF
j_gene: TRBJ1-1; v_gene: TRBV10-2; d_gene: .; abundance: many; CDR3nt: TGCGCCAGCAGGCGCCCGGGGGGTTCAACTGAAGCTTTCTTT; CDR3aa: CASRRPGGSTEAFF
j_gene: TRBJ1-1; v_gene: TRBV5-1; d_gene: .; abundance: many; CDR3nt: TGCGCCAGCAGCCCTTACGGGACATTTGACACTGAAGCTTTCTTT; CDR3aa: CASSPYGTFDTEAFF
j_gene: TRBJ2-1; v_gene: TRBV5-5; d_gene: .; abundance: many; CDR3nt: TGTGCCAGCAGCTTCCGCAATGAGCAGTTCTTC; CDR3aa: CASSFRNEQFF
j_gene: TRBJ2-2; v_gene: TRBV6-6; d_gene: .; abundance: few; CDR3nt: TGTGCCAGCGGCCGGGAGGAGCTGTTTTTT; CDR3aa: CASGREELFF
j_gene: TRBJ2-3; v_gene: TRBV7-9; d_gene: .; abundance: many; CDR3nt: TGTGCCAGCAGGGCCACGGGGGAGCGACAACGCACAGATACGCAGTATTTT; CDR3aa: CASRATGERQRTDTQYF
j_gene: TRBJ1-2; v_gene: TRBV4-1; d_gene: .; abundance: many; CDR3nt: TGCGCCAGCAGCCAAGATTTGGAGCGGGGCTATCGGGGCTACACCTTC; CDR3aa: CASSQDLERGYRGYTF
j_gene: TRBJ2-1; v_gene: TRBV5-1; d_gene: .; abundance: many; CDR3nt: TGCGCCAGCTCTGAGGTGAATGAGCAGTTCTTC; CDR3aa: CASSEVNEQFF
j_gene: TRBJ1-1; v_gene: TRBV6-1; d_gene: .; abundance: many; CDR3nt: TGTGCCAGCAGCCCCCATGGTAACACTGAAGCTTTCTTT; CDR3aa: CASSPHGNTEAFF
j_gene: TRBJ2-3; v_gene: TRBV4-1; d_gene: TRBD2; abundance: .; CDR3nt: TGCGCCAGCAGCCCCGGGAGGGCTAGCGGTCGCACAGATACGCAGTATTTT; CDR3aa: CASSPGRASGRTDTQYF
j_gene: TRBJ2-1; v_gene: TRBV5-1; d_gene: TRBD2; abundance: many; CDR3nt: TGCGCCAGCAGCCCACTGACTAGCGGATTGCCCCGGTCCCCACAGTTCTTC; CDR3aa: CASSPLTSGLPRSPQFF
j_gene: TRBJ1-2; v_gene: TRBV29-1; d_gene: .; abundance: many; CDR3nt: TGCAGCGTTGAAGATCCGGGGTTGGGCTATGGCTACACCTTC; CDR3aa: CSVEDPGLGYGYTF
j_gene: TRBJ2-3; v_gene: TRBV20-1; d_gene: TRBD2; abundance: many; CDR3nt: TGCAGTGCTAGTCCGGCTAGCGGGAGGATCGATACGCAGTATTTT; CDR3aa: CSASPASGRIDTQYF
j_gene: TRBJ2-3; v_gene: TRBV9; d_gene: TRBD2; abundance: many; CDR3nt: TGTGCCAGCAGCGTAGGGGGACTAGCGATGACAGATACGCAGTATTTT; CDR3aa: CASSVGGLAMTDTQYF
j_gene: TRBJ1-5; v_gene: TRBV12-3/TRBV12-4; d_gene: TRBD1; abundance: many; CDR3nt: TGTGCCAGCAGCTCAGGACAGGGCAACAATCAGCCCCAGCATTTT; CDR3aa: CASSSGQGNNQPQHF
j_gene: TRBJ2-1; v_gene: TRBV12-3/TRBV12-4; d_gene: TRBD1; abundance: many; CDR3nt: TGTGCCAGCAGTTTGGTCTCCGGGACAGGGAGTGAGCAGTTCTTC; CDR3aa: CASSLVSGTGSEQFF
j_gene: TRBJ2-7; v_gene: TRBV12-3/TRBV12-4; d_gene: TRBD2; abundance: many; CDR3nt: TGTGCCAGCAGCGGGAGCGGGAGGTTTGTCTACGAGCAGTACTTC; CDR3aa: CASSGSGRFVYEQYF
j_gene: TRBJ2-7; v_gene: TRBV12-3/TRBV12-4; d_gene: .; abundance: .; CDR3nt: TGTGCCAGCAGCACCTCGGCCTACGAGCAGTACTTC; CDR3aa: CASSTSAYEQYF
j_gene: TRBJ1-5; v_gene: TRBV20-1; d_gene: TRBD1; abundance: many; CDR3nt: TGCAGTGCTATTGTACAGGGGGCGCGGAGCAATCAGCCCCAGCATTTT; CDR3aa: CSAIVQGARSNQPQHF
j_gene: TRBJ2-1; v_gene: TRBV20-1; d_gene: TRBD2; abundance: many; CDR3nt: TGCAGTGCTGAAACTAGCGGGGCCCCAGGGGCCTATGAGCAGTTCTTC; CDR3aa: CSAETSGAPGAYEQFF
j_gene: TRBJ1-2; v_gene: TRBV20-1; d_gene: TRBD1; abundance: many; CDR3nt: TGCAGTGCTAGAACAGGGGGCGCAGGTGGCTATGGCTACACCTTC; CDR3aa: CSARTGGAGGYGYTF
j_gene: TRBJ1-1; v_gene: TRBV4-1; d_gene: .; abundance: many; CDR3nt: TGCGCCAGCAGCCAAGGCTTATGGGATTTGAACACTGAAGCTTTCTTT; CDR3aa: CASSQGLWDLNTEAFF
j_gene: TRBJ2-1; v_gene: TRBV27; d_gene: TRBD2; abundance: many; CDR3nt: TGTGCCAGCAGTTCCGGACTAGCGGAATACAATGAGCAGTTCTTC; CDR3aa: CASSSGLAEYNEQFF
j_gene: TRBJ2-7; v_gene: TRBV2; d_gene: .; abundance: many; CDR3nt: TGTGCCAGCAGGACGGGGACTTTCTACGAGCAGTACTTC; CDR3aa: CASRTGTFYEQYF
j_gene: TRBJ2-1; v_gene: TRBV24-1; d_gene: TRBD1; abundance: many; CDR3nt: TGTGCCACCAGTGACACGACAGGGGGTAATGAGCAGTTCTTC; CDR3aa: CATSDTTGGNEQFF
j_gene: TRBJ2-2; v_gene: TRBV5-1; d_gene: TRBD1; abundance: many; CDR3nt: TGCGCCAGCAGCTTGGAGGGACAGGGGGCCGGGGAGCTGTTTTTT; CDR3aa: CASSLEGQGAGELFF
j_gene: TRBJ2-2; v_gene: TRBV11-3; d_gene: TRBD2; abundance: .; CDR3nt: TGTGCCAGCAGCTCGGGGACTAGCGGGATGAACACCGGGGAGCTGTTTTTT; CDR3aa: CASSSGTSGMNTGELFF
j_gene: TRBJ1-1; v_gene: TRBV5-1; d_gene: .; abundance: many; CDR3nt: TGCGCCAGCAGCTTGCGTGGCAGCATGAACACTGAAGCTTTCTTT; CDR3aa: CASSLRGSMNTEAFF
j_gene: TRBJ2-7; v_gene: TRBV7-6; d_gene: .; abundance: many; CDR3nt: TGTGCCAGCAGCTTAAGGGGGAACTCCCTCTACGAGCAGTACTTC; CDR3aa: CASSLRGNSLYEQYF
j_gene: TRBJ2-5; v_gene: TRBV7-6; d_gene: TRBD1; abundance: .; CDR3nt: TGTGCCAGCAGCATCAAGGCCAGGGGGCAGGAGACCCAGTACTTC; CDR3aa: CASSIKARGQETQYF
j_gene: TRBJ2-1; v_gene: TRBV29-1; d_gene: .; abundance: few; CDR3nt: TGCAGCGTTGAAGATCGGGGTGAGGGTTACAATGAGCAGTTCTTC; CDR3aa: CSVEDRGEGYNEQFF
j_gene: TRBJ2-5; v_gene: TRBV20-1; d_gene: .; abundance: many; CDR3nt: TGCAGTGCTAGGTTCATAGGGCAAGAGACCCAGTACTTC; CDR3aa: CSARFIGQETQYF
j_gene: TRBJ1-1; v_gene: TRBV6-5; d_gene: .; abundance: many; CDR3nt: TGTGCCAGCAGTTACGAGGGGGGGACGTTTGAAGCTTTCTTT; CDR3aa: CASSYEGGTFEAFF
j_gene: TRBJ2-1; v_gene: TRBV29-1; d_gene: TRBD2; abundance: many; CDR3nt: TGCAGCGTTGAGGGACTAGCGGGGCACAATGAGCAGTTCTTC; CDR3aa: CSVEGLAGHNEQFF
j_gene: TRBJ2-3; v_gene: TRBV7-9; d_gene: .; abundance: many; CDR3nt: TGCGCCAGCAGCTTGCGGACTAACACAGATACGCAGTATTTT; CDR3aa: CASSLRTNTDTQYF
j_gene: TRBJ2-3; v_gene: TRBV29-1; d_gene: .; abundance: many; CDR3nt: TGCAGCGTTGACGAAACAGGGAGTTTAGCAGATACGCAGTATTTT; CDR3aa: CSVDETGSLADTQYF
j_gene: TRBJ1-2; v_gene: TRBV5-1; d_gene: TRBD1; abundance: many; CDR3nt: TGCGCCAGCAGCCGCGAGCCCCCCGGACAGGACAACTATGGCTACACCTTC; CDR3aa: CASSREPPGQDNYGYTF
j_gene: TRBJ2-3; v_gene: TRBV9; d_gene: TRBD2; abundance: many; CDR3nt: TGTGCCAGCAGCCCCGGGGCCAGCGGGAGGACAGATACGCAGTATTTT; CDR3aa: CASSPGASGRTDTQYF
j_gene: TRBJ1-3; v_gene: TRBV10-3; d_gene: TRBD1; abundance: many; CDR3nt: TGTGCCATCAGTATGACAGGGGGAGCTGGAAACACCATATATTTT; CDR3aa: CAISMTGGAGNTIYF
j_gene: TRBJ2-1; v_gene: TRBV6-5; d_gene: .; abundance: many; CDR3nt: TGTGCCAGCAGTTACGGCCAGGGCAATGAGCAGTTCTTC; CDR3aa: CASSYGQGNEQFF
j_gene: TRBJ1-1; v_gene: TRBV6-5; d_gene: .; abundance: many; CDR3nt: TGTGCCAGCAGGGGACCTAATATGAACGCTGAAGCTTTCTTT; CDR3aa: CASRGPNMNAEAFF
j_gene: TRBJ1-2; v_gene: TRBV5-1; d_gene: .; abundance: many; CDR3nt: TGCGCCAGCAGCTTGACCCAGACAGAAAACTATGGCTACACCTTC; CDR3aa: CASSLTQTENYGYTF
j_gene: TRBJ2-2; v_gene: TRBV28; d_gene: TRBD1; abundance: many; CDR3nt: TGTGCCAGCAGTTTAAACTACAGGGGGCTGGGCACCGGGGAGCTGTTTTTT; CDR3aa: CASSLNYRGLGTGELFF
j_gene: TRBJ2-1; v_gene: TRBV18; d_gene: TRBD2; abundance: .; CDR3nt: TGTGCCAGCTCACGACGACTAGCGGGGGGCAGCTCCTACAATGAGCAGTTCTTC; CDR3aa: CASSRRLAGGSSYNEQFF
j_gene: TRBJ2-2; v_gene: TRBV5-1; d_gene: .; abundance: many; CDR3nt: TGCGCCAGCAGCTCACCAGGGTCCGGGGAGCTGTTTTTT; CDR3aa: CASSSPGSGELFF
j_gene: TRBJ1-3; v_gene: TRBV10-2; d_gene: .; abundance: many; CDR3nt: TGCGCCAGCAGTGAGTCTACAGGGTCTGGAAACACCATATATTTT; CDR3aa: CASSESTGSGNTIYF
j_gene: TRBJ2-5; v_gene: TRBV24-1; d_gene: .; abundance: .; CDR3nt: TGTGCCACCAGTGATTCCAACCAAGAGACCCAGTACTTC; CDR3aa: CATSDSNQETQYF
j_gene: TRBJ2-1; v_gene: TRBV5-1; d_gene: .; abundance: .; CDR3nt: TGCGCCAGCAGCTTGATGCCGCCTAGCGCGGGGTTGAATGAGCAGTTCTTC; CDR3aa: CASSLMPPSAGLNEQFF
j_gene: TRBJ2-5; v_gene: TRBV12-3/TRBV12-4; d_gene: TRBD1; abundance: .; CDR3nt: TGTGCCAGCAGTCCCGACAGGGGGATGTGGCAAGAGACCCAGTACTTC; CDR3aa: CASSPDRGMWQETQYF
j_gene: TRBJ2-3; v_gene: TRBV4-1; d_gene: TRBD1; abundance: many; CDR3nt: TGCGCCAGCAGCCAAGTGCATTACGGGACAGGGGGCACAGATACGCAGTATTTT; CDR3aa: CASSQVHYGTGGTDTQYF
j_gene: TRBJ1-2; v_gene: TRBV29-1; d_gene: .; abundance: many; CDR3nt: TGCAGCGTTGTATCCTGGAGTGGCTACACCTTC; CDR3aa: CSVVSWSGYTF
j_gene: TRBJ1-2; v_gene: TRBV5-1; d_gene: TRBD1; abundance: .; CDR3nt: TGCGCCAGCAGCTTCGGACAGGGTGGGGAGTATGGCTGCACCTTC; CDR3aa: CASSFGQGGEYGCTF
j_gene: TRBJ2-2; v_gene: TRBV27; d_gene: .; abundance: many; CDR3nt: TGTGCCAGACTTTTCCAGGGATTAAACACCGGGGAGCTGTTTTTT; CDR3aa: CARLFQGLNTGELFF
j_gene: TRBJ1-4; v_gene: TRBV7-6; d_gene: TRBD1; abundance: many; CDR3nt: TGTGCCAGCAGTTTACCGGGACAGGGTGAAAAACTGTTTTTT; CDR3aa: CASSLPGQGEKLFF